Listed below are T cell receptor beta chains from one sample, sequenced in a study of glioma-infiltrating T cells. TCRdb reanalysed the multiplex PCR reads using MiXCR and keeps one entry per CDR3 protein. The sample records around 180,000 distinct CDR3 sequences, roughly two fifths being singletons. Source material: glioma tissue, nonneoplastic brain tissue, or PBMCs (not recorded which). The origin of the receptors is a human donor with low-grade glioma or glioblastoma, undergoing nonglioma brain surgery, or in good health (not recorded which). CDR3s leave out the opening cysteine and the closing phenylalanine or tryptophan. Fields, in order: clone size, V gene, CDR3 protein. Where a row states a size, it is once, few, many or the class of an expanded clone; other rows omit it.

abundance: many; v_gene: TRBV7-9; CDR3aa: ASSLPGPAYGYT
abundance: many; v_gene: TRBV28; CDR3aa: ASSAQLAGGQETQY
abundance: few; v_gene: TRBV2; CDR3aa: ASSEELGGNEKLF
abundance: NA; v_gene: TRBV29-1; CDR3aa: SVRGRLQETQY
abundance: many; v_gene: TRBV7-2; CDR3aa: ASSLNRGGTDTQY
abundance: NA; v_gene: TRBV5-4; CDR3aa: ASSLFSGSGELF
abundance: NA; v_gene: TRBV19; CDR3aa: ASSIRALRGEQPQH
abundance: NA; v_gene: TRBV6-1; CDR3aa: ASKFSNEQF
abundance: NA; v_gene: TRBV28; CDR3aa: ASSTNTEAF
abundance: many; v_gene: TRBV28; CDR3aa: ASSPGQGEHEQF
abundance: NA; v_gene: TRBV15; CDR3aa: ATSRACYEQH
abundance: many; v_gene: TRBV12-3/TRBV12-4; CDR3aa: ASSLRPDTQY
abundance: few; v_gene: TRBV18; CDR3aa: ASSPLLAGSYNEQF
abundance: NA; v_gene: TRBV29-1; CDR3aa: TVGHQETQY
abundance: NA; v_gene: TRBV4-1; CDR3aa: ASSQDPSAWLNQPQH
abundance: many; v_gene: TRBV2; CDR3aa: ASSEWAYEQY
abundance: few; v_gene: TRBV2; CDR3aa: ASRTTSGNTGELF
abundance: NA; v_gene: TRBV6-1; CDR3aa: ASGLAGKSEETQY
abundance: once; v_gene: TRBV7-8; CDR3aa: ASSPYHGTGNTGELF
abundance: many; v_gene: TRBV4-1; CDR3aa: ASSQGVVETQY
abundance: few; v_gene: TRBV2; CDR3aa: ASGSTSGRFYEQY
abundance: many; v_gene: TRBV7-6; CDR3aa: ASSLEGGGYSNQPQH
abundance: NA; v_gene: TRBV20-1; CDR3aa: SVSRLAALTYEQY
abundance: many; v_gene: TRBV2; CDR3aa: ASSEEPPGRF
abundance: NA; v_gene: TRBV2; CDR3aa: AIRGEGQPQH
abundance: many; v_gene: TRBV6-1; CDR3aa: ASNADNYNEQF
abundance: NA; v_gene: TRBV18; CDR3aa: ASLPPTMYTQY
abundance: NA; v_gene: TRBV7-2; CDR3aa: ASSLVDRGRQF
abundance: few; v_gene: TRBV20-1; CDR3aa: SAWTSGSDAQY
abundance: NA; v_gene: TRBV10-3; CDR3aa: AIGERARNEQF
abundance: few; v_gene: TRBV12-5; CDR3aa: ASGLVLGQPYNEQF
abundance: few; v_gene: TRBV5-8; CDR3aa: ASSGGFRLNTIY
abundance: NA; v_gene: TRBV12-3/TRBV12-4; CDR3aa: ASSGSDTQY
abundance: many; v_gene: TRBV19; CDR3aa: ASNSMGLSNQPQH
abundance: NA; v_gene: TRBV25-1; CDR3aa: SSPSGRAVDEQY
abundance: NA; v_gene: TRBV12-3/TRBV12-4; CDR3aa: ASVPLSAMNTEAF
abundance: few; v_gene: TRBV19; CDR3aa: ASSIDRGAEQF
abundance: NA; v_gene: TRBV6-6; CDR3aa: ASVPDRVGYGYT
abundance: NA; v_gene: TRBV29-1; CDR3aa: GVTGTRISETQY
abundance: few; v_gene: TRBV20-1; CDR3aa: SAREAPTSGTYQETQY
abundance: many; v_gene: TRBV4-2; CDR3aa: ASSQDYGQGHYGYT
abundance: NA; v_gene: TRBV7-2; CDR3aa: ASSSTGDPDNEQF
abundance: few; v_gene: TRBV11-2; CDR3aa: ASSSTAGTGGVMF
abundance: many; v_gene: TRBV2; CDR3aa: ASIKQMNTEAF
abundance: once; v_gene: TRBV28; CDR3aa: ASSYSPLSVIGNEQF
abundance: NA; v_gene: TRBV20-1; CDR3aa: SARFAGDGYT
abundance: NA; v_gene: TRBV19; CDR3aa: DSSIRGGASTDTQY
abundance: many; v_gene: TRBV28; CDR3aa: ASSLSRTSDEQF
abundance: few; v_gene: TRBV3-1; CDR3aa: ASSQGLGGTEAF
abundance: many; v_gene: TRBV6-1; CDR3aa: ASSRGGLNQPQH
abundance: few; v_gene: TRBV29-1; CDR3aa: SVRPGQGAGEQY
abundance: NA; v_gene: TRBV2; CDR3aa: ASSNLAATFEQY
abundance: many; v_gene: TRBV19; CDR3aa: ASSMDRGLT
abundance: NA; v_gene: TRBV7-2; CDR3aa: ASGPLRAGERGDTQY
abundance: few; v_gene: TRBV2; CDR3aa: ASEVESSYEQY
abundance: NA; v_gene: TRBV5-5; CDR3aa: ASSRDGYNEQF
abundance: NA; v_gene: TRBV28; CDR3aa: DSSLGGHYEQY
abundance: NA; v_gene: TRBV7-3; CDR3aa: ASSLRGLAGAGPYNEQF